A selection of T cell receptor beta chains follows, all from one sample in a study of T cells in Graves' hyperthyroidism and ophthalmopathy. Each CDR3 protein gets one entry after TCRdb re-called the multiplex PCR reads with MiXCR. The data contain approximately 300,000 distinct CDR3 sequences, 16% of them singletons. The sequenced material came from blood. All receptors derive from a young man with Graves' hyperthyroidism. Both conserved end residues are trimmed from each CDR3.

J gene: TRBJ2-7
V gene: TRBV10-3
CDR3 protein: AISAGSGRSSYEQY

J gene: TRBJ1-2
V gene: TRBV27
CDR3 protein: ASSLNQGAQHT

J gene: TRBJ2-7
V gene: TRBV20-1
CDR3 protein: SASSRWNEQY

J gene: TRBJ2-4
V gene: TRBV5-4
CDR3 protein: AISFGDRDKNIQY

J gene: TRBJ2-7
V gene: TRBV5-6
CDR3 protein: ASSPRGQGAYEQY

J gene: TRBJ2-7
V gene: TRBV6-1
CDR3 protein: ASRTGGLTYEQY

J gene: TRBJ1-1
V gene: TRBV28
CDR3 protein: ATLLMNTEAF

J gene: TRBJ2-1
V gene: TRBV10-3
CDR3 protein: AIRQGVGNEQF

J gene: TRBJ2-7
V gene: TRBV28
CDR3 protein: ASSFKGTLSYEQY

J gene: TRBJ1-3
V gene: TRBV13
CDR3 protein: ASSLDGLPDDTIY

J gene: TRBJ2-4
V gene: TRBV3-1
CDR3 protein: ASSQNLAKNIQY